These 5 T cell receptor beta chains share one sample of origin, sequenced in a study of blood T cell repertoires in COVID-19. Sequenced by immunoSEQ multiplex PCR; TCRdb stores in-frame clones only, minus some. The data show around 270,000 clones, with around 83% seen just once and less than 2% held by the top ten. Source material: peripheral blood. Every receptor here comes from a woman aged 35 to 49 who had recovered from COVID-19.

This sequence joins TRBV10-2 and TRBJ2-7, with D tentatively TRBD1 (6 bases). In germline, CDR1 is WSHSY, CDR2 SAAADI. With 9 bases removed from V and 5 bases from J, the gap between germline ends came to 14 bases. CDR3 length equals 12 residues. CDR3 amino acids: CASAHRENEQYF. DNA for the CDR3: TGCGCCAGTGCACACAGGGAAAACGAGCAGTACTTC.

In DNA, the CDR3 is TGCGCCAGCAGCCGGTTCGACAGGGATGGGCAGTACTTC. It specifies CASSRFDRDGQYF. The J gene is TRBJ2-7, the V gene TRBV4-1; 7 bases are shared with TRBD1. The germline V gene encodes CDR1 MGHRA and CDR2 YSYEKL. The V gene end was trimmed by 4 bases and the J gene end by 9 bases; junction bases not matched to a gene: 9. CDR3 size: 13 residues.

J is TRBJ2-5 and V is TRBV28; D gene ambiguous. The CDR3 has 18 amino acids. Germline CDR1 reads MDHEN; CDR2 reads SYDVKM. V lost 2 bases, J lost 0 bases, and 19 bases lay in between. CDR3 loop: CASSLKWRNKIHQETQYF. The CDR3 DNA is TGTGCCAGCAGTTTAAAGTGGCGGAACAAAATTCACCAAGAGACCCAGTACTTC. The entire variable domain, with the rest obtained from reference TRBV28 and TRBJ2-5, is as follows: DVKVTQSSRYLVKRTGEKVFLECVQDMDHENMFWYRQDPGLGLRLIYFSYDVKMKEKGDIPEGYSVSREKKERFSLILESASTNQTSMYLCASSLKWRNKIHQETQYFGPGTRLLVL.

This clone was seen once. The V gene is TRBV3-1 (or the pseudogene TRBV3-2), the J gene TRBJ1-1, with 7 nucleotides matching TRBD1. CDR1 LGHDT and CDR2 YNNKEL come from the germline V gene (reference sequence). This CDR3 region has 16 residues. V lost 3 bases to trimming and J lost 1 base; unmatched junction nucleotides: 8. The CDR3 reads CASSQYLTGTNTEAFF. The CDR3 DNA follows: TGTGCCAGCAGCCAGTACTTGACAGGGACGAACACTGAAGCTTTCTTT.

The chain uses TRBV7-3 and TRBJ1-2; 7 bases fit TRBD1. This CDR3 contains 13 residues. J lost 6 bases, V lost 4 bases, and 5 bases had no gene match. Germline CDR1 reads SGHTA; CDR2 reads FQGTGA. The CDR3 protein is CASSSTGFNGYTF. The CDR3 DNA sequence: TGTGCCAGCAGCTCGACAGGGTTTAATGGCTACACCTTC.